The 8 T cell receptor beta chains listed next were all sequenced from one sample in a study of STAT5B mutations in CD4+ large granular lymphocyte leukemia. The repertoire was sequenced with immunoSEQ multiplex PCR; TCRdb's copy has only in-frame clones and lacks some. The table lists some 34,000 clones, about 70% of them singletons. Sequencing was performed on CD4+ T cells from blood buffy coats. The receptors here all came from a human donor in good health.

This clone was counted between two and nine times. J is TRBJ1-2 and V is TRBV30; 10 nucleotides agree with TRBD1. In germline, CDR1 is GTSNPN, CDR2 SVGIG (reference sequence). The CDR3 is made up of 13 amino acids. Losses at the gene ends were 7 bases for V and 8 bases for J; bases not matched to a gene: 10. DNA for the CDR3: TGTGCCTTGCTGGGACAGGGGATAGGAGGCTACACCTTC. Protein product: CALLGQGIGGYTF.

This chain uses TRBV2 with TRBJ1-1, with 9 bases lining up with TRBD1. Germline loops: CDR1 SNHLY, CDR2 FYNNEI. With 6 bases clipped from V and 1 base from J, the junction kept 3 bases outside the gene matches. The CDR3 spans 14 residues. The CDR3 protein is CASRAGQGNTEAFF. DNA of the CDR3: TGTGCCAGCAGAGCGGGACAGGGGAACACTGAAGCTTTCTTT.

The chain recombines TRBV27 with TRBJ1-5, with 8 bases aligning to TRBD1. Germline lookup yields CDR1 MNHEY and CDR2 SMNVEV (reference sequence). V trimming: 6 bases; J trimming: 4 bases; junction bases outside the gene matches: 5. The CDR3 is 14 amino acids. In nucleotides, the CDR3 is TGTGCCAGCAGACGACAGGGGTGGAATCAGCCCCAGCATTTT. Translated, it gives CASRRQGWNQPQHF.

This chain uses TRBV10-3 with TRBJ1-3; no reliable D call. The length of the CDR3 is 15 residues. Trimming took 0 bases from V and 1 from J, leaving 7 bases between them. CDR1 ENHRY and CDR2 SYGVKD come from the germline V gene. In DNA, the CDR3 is TGTGCCATCAGTGAGTCGCCCGGGTCTGGAAACACCATATATTTT. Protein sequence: CAISESPGSGNTIYF.

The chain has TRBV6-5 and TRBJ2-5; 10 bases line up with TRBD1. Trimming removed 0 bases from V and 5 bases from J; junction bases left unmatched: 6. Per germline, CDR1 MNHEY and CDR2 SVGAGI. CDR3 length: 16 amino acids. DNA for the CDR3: TGTGCCAGCAGTTACTCGCCACCGGGACAGGGGGAGACCCAGTACTTC. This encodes CASSYSPPGQGETQYF.

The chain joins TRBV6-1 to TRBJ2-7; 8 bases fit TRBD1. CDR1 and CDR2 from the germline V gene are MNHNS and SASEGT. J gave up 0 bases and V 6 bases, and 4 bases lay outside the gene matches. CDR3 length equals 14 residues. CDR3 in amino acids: CASRGDRGSYEQYF. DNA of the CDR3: TGTGCCAGCAGGGGAGACAGGGGCTCCTACGAGCAGTACTTC.

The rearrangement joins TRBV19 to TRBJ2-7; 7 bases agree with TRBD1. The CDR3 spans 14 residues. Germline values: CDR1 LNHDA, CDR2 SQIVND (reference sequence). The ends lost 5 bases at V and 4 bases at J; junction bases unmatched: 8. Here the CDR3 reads CASSLTTGSYEQYF. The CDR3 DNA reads TGTGCCAGTAGTCTTACGACAGGGTCTTACGAGCAGTACTTC.

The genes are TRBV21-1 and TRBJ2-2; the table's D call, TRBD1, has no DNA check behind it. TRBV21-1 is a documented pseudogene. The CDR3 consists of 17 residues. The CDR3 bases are TGTGCCAGCACCCGGACAGGGCCCGTGTCGGTGACCGGGGAGCTGTTTTTT. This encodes CASTRTGPVSVTGELFF.